A single sample is the source of the 26 T cell receptor beta chains below, sequenced in a study of T cell responses to AZD1222 COVID-19 vaccine. Produced via immunoSEQ multiplex PCR; TCRdb's table is partial and in-frame only. The sample holds under 200,000 clones, 93% seen once. The sequencing here drew on peripheral blood, taken on day 0 of AZD1222 vaccination. Every receptor here comes from an adult in good health.

This clone was seen more than once but under ten times. The genes are TRBV27 and TRBJ1-6; tentative D call: TRBD1 (6 bases). CDR3 length equals 14 residues. Trimming cost V 4 bases and J 9 bases, with 13 bases left between them. In germline, CDR1 is MNHEY, CDR2 SMNVEV (reference sequence). The CDR3 protein is CASSSNRDGSPLHF. The CDR3 DNA reads TGTGCCAGCAGTTCTAACAGGGACGGTTCACCCCTCCACTTT.

This chain links TRBV23-1 with TRBJ2-1, with TRBD1 matching 7 bases. Being an ORF, TRBV23-1 has a function that is uncertain. Unmatched junction bases numbered 4, after V lost 0 bases and J lost 8 bases. This CDR3 spans 14 amino acids. CDR3 nucleotides: TGCGCCAGCAGTCAATCACAGGGGTGGGATGAGCAGTTCTTC. Its translation: CASSQSQGWDEQFF.

This clone was counted only a few times. The chain combines TRBV21-1 with TRBJ1-2; no check of the table's D call, TRBD1, against the DNA was made. TRBV21-1 constitutes a pseudogene. This CDR3 has 17 residues. The CDR3 sequence: CASSKVWGRADVVGYTF. CDR3 in DNA: TGTGCCAGCAGCAAAGTCTGGGGCAGGGCCGACGTAGTTGGCTACACCTTC.

The genes are TRBV11-2 and TRBJ2-1; D is unresolved. Trimming pared 2 bases from V and 5 bases from J, leaving 4 bases between. CDR3 size: 12 residues. Germline V gene sequence: CDR1 SGHAT, CDR2 FQNNGV. CDR3 coding DNA: TGTGCCAGCAGCTTAAACCACAATGAGCAGTTCTTC. This sequence encodes CASSLNHNEQFF.

The chain uses TRBV3-1 (or the pseudogene TRBV3-2) and TRBJ1-1; unclear D gene. V was trimmed by 3 bases and J by 3 bases, leaving 17 bases between them. This CDR3 has 16 amino acids. Germline V CDR1 and CDR2: LGHDT, YNNKEL (reference sequence). CDR3 sequence reads: CASSHYYSGVDTEAFF. The CDR3 coding sequence is TGTGCCAGCAGCCATTATTACTCCGGGGTAGACACTGAAGCTTTCTTT.

V gene TRBV5-1 combines with J gene TRBJ2-3, with TRBD2 identical over 12 bases. Per germline, CDR1 SGHRS and CDR2 YFSETQ. The CDR3 has 18 residues. V was clipped by 4 bases and J by 2 bases; unmatched bases: 11. The CDR3 sequence: CASSHGTSGLRYTDTQYF. CDR3 in DNA: TGCGCCAGCAGCCATGGGACTAGCGGGCTGAGGTACACAGATACGCAGTATTTT. Together with reference TRBV5-1 and TRBJ2-3, the CDR3 gives the full variable domain: KAGVTQTPRYLIKTRGQQVTLSCSPISGHRSVSWYQQTPGQGLQFLFEYFSETQRNKGNFPGRFSGRQFSNSRSEMNVSTLELGDSALYLCASSHGTSGLRYTDTQYFGPGTRLTVL.

The chain is built from TRBV6-5 and TRBJ1-5, with D tentatively TRBD1 (6 bases). The germline CDR1 and CDR2 sequences are MNHEY and SVGAGI. The CDR3 is made up of 12 amino acids. Between the trimmed V and J ends, which lost 8 bases and 3 bases, there was a span of 8 bases. The chain's CDR3 is CASRQVNQPQHF. As DNA, the CDR3 is TGTGCCAGCCGACAGGTCAATCAGCCCCAGCATTTT.

This chain's CDR3 is CASGLAFSGPSSRFF. CDR3 sequence (DNA): TGTGCTAGTGGTTTGGCCTTTTCCGGGCCATCATCACGGTTCTTC. The chain is built from TRBV12-5 and TRBJ2-1; D ambiguous. The CDR3 is 15 residues long. Germline values: CDR1 LGHNT, CDR2 FRNRAP. The ends were cut back, 1 base at V and 15 bases at J, with 22 bases in the middle.

The chain is built from TRBV7-9 and TRBJ2-1; 7 nucleotides align to TRBD1. The CDR3 totals 18 residues. J was trimmed by 3 bases and V by 4 bases; bases with no gene match: 15. Germline V CDR1 and CDR2: SEHNR, FQNEAQ (reference sequence). CDR3 DNA sequence: TGTGCCAGCAGCTCGACAGGGATATACCCCTCGAGCTACAATGAGCAGTTCTTC. Amino acid sequence: CASSSTGIYPSSYNEQFF.

V gene TRBV19 combines with J gene TRBJ1-5, with D hard to call. V was trimmed by 3 bases and J by 3 bases, leaving 15 bases between them. The CDR3 has 16 amino acids. CDR1 is LNHDA, CDR2 SQIVND, per germline (reference sequence). Here the CDR3 reads CASSIHGVGVNQPQHF. DNA of the CDR3: TGTGCCAGTAGTATTCACGGGGTTGGTGTCAATCAGCCCCAGCATTTT. Using reference TRBV19 and TRBJ1-5 for the parts outside the CDR3, the full variable domain is DGGITQSPKYLFRKEGQNVTLSCEQNLNHDAMYWYRQDPGQGLRLIYYSQIVNDFQKGDIAEGYSVSREKKESFPLTVTSAQKNPTAFYLCASSIHGVGVNQPQHFGDGTRLSIL.

The J gene is TRBJ2-7, the V gene TRBV20-1; D not resolved. Trimming shortened V by 3 bases and J by 1 base, and 4 bases separated the two germline ends. The CDR3 loop spans 11 amino acids. The germline CDR1 and CDR2 sequences are DFQATT and SNEGSKA (reference sequence). The CDR3 sequence is CSARGSYEQYF. CDR3 nucleotide sequence: TGCAGTGCTAGGGGTTCCTACGAGCAGTACTTC.

In DNA form, the CDR3 reads TGTGCCAGCAGTGAGCCGGGGGGTAGCTCCTACGAGCAGTACTTC. Its translation: CASSEPGGSSYEQYF. V usage is TRBV6-1 and J usage is TRBJ2-7; TRBD2 aligns across 7 bases. Germline V gives CDR1 MNHNS, CDR2 SASEGT. The V segment lost 3 bases and the J segment 0 bases; nucleotides outside the gene matches: 5. This CDR3 comprises 15 residues.

J is TRBJ1-1 and V is TRBV18; the match to TRBD1 covers 10 bases. Trimming removed 5 bases from V and 3 bases from J; junction bases left unmatched: 6. The length of the CDR3 is 15 residues. Germline V gene data show CDR1 as KGHSH and CDR2 as LQKENI. CDR3 coding DNA: TGTGCCAGCTCAGCCATCGGGACAGGGGACACTGAAGCTTTCTTT. Its protein product is CASSAIGTGDTEAFF.

The V call is TRBV4-2, the J call TRBJ1-1, with a weak D call TRBD1 (5 bases). V dropped 3 bases and J dropped 1 base, with 12 bases sitting between them. Germline V CDR1 and CDR2: LGHNA, YNFKEQ. The CDR3 has 15 residues. The CDR3 DNA is TGTGCCAGCAGCCACAAGGGACTTACGAACACTGAAGCTTTCTTT. Protein sequence: CASSHKGLTNTEAFF.

This rearrangement joins TRBV6-5 to TRBJ1-1; TRBD1 might be the D (5 bases). The CDR3 extends over 14 amino acids. Germline V gene lookup returns CDR1 MNHEY and CDR2 SVGAGI. V was pared by 5 bases and J by 8 bases, with 18 bases between. The CDR3 loop is CASSQNQGLGEAFF. CDR3 DNA sequence: TGTGCCAGCAGTCAAAATCAGGGCCTTGGGGAAGCTTTCTTT.

The rearrangement uses TRBV19 and TRBJ1-2, with D possibly TRBD1 on 5 matching bases. Trimming pared 5 bases from V and 2 bases from J, leaving 9 bases between. CDR3 size: 13 residues. Germline V lookup: CDR1 LNHDA, CDR2 SQIVND (reference sequence). The CDR3 bases are TGTGCCAGTAGTCAAGACAGAAACTATGGCTACACCTTC. Its translation is CASSQDRNYGYTF. Full variable domain (outside the CDR3, taken from reference TRBV19 and TRBJ1-2): DGGITQSPKYLFRKEGQNVTLSCEQNLNHDAMYWYRQDPGQGLRLIYYSQIVNDFQKGDIAEGYSVSREKKESFPLTVTSAQKNPTAFYLCASSQDRNYGYTFGSGTRLTVV.

The J gene is TRBJ1-1, the V gene TRBV20-1; D call uncertain. The CDR3 runs to 13 residues. In germline, CDR1 is DFQATT, CDR2 SNEGSKA (reference sequence). V gave up 3 bases and J gave up 1 base, with 9 bases separating them. CDR3: CSASIVANTEAFF. The CDR3 region has the DNA TGCAGTGCTAGTATCGTGGCGAACACTGAAGCTTTCTTT.

The CDR3 region is CASSLSWGIDYNEQFF. CDR3 nucleotide sequence: TGTGCCAGCAGTTTATCGTGGGGGATAGATTACAATGAGCAGTTCTTC. The rearrangement joins TRBV27 to TRBJ2-1, with D perhaps given as TRBD1 or TRBD2 (5 bases each). Trimming took off 0 bases at V and 4 bases at J, with 13 bases between the two ends. Germline assignment: CDR1 MNHEY and CDR2 SMNVEV (reference sequence). The CDR3 extends over 16 amino acids.

This chain connects TRBV18 to TRBJ1-2; D might be TRBD1 (6 bases). Germline assignment: CDR1 KGHSH and CDR2 LQKENI. The CDR3 runs 23 residues. Trimming pared 2 bases from V and 6 bases from J, leaving 40 bases between. The DNA of the CDR3 is TGTGCCAGCTCACCATTCAGACAGGAGAAAAAAGCTCTTATCTCCCCTCAATTTAATGGCTACACCTTC. Encoded protein: CASSPFRQEKKALISPQFNGYTF.

This rearrangement joins TRBV9 to TRBJ1-2; a possible D gene is TRBD1 (6 bases). This CDR3 comprises 14 residues. With 3 bases removed from V and 2 bases from J, the gap between germline ends came to 11 bases. Germline assignment: CDR1 SGDLS and CDR2 YYNGEE. CDR3 loop: CASSATGQNYGYTF. The CDR3 DNA sequence: TGTGCCAGCAGCGCAACTGGACAGAACTATGGCTACACCTTC.

The rearrangement uses TRBV25-1 and TRBJ1-1; D call uncertain. CDR1 is MGHDK and CDR2 is SYGVNS in the germline V gene. The V and J ends lost 6 bases and 4 bases respectively, with 12 bases between them. The CDR3 contains 13 residues. The chain's CDR3 is CASSKTGVTEAFF. CDR3 bases: TGTGCCAGCAGCAAGACGGGCGTCACTGAAGCTTTCTTT.

V is TRBV19 and J is TRBJ1-2; D is ambiguous. The V end lost 2 bases, the J end lost 0 bases, and 7 bases lay between the germline ends. Germline CDR1 reads LNHDA; CDR2 reads SQIVND (reference sequence). This CDR3 comprises 14 residues. The CDR3 protein is CASSITASNYGYTF. CDR3 nucleotides: TGTGCCAGTAGTATAACAGCCTCTAACTATGGCTACACCTTC.

This clone was observed once. J is TRBJ2-7 and V is TRBV28; 9 bases are a match to TRBD2. Germline loops: CDR1 MDHEN, CDR2 SYDVKM. V was pared by 8 bases and J by 6 bases, with 11 bases of the junction left unmatched. The CDR3 has 14 residues. The CDR3 DNA reads TGTGCCAGCGGGAGAGCGGGACTAGCTGTCGAGCAGTACTTC. Its translation is CASGRAGLAVEQYF. The full variable domain, its missing parts supplied by reference TRBV28 and TRBJ2-7, is DVKVTQSSRYLVKRTGEKVFLECVQDMDHENMFWYRQDPGLGLRLIYFSYDVKMKEKGDIPEGYSVSREKKERFSLILESASTNQTSMYLCASGRAGLAVEQYFGPGTRLTVT.

The chain is built from TRBV7-9 and TRBJ1-1; no reliable D call. The V gene lost 0 bases and the J gene lost 11 bases, with 10 bases spanning the gap. This CDR3 region has 12 residues. Germline loops: CDR1 SEHNR, CDR2 FQNEAQ (reference sequence). CDR3 DNA: TGTGCCAGCAGCTTAGCCGAGGAGGACGCTTTCTTT. As protein: CASSLAEEDAFF.

The V gene is TRBV19, the J gene TRBJ1-6; no reliable D call. Looked up from germline, CDR1 is LNHDA and CDR2 is SQIVND (reference sequence). V gave up 7 bases and J gave up 4 bases, with 14 bases separating them. The CDR3 length is 15 residues. DNA for the CDR3: TGTGCCAGTAAGGCGGAGATAGGATATAATTCACCCCTCCACTTT. Its translation: CASKAEIGYNSPLHF.

In nucleotides, the CDR3 is TGTGCCAGCAGCTCCCTCAATCAGCCCCAGCATTTT. Encoded protein: CASSSLNQPQHF. J is TRBJ1-5 and V is TRBV7-2, with D uncertain. The CDR3 has 12 residues. Germline V gene data show CDR1 as SGHTA and CDR2 as FQGNSA. V was clipped by 4 bases and J by 3 bases, with 4 bases between them.